Presented here are 26 T cell receptor beta chains from one specimen sequenced in a study of cytomegalovirus exposure and HLA in healthy donors. The PCR had 60 Vbeta and 13 Jbeta primers. The repertoire was sequenced with immunoSEQ multiplex PCR; TCRdb's copy has only in-frame clones and lacks some. The sample gives about 170,000 clones, 80% to 85% of which show up once; 0.35% to 0.45% is in the top ten. The specimen sequenced was PBMCs. Receptors originate from a boy aged 2 to 10 in good health and CMV-seronegative.

The chain has TRBV28 and TRBJ1-2; unclear D gene. This CDR3 contains 12 residues. Germline V gene data show CDR1 as MDHEN and CDR2 as SYDVKM. V shed 8 bases and J shed 8 bases, with 15 bases lying between them. DNA for the CDR3: TGTGCCAGCGGTACGCGGGAATTCGGCTACACCTTC. Translating gives CASGTREFGYTF.

The chain is built from TRBV12-1 and TRBJ2-7; the D call of TRBD2 is as the table states it, not checked on the DNA. TRBV12-1 is described as a pseudogene. This CDR3 has 10 residues. CDR3: CASSFREQYF. CDR3 nucleotide sequence: TGTGCCAGCAGCTTTCGTGAGCAGTACTTC.

The gene calls are TRBV4-2 and TRBJ2-7; the D is unclear. Deletions cut 0 bases from V and 6 bases from J, with 6 bases between. The CDR3 sequence is 12 residues long. Germline V gene sequence: CDR1 LGHNA, CDR2 YNFKEQ. CDR3 protein: CASSQDSVEQYF. The CDR3 DNA reads as TGTGCCAGCAGCCAAGATTCGGTCGAGCAGTACTTC.

The J gene is TRBJ1-3, the V gene TRBV7-9; 7 nucleotides agree with TRBD1. J gave up 0 bases and V 6 bases, and 8 bases lay outside the gene matches. The CDR3 is made up of 16 amino acids. Looked up from germline, CDR1 is SEHNR and CDR2 is FQNEAQ (reference sequence). CDR3 DNA sequence: TGTGCCAGCAGATATACGGACAGGAGCTCTGGAAACACCATATATTTT. Its protein product is CASRYTDRSSGNTIYF.

The chain has TRBV5-1 and TRBJ2-2; 8 bases are shared with TRBD1. J gave up 1 base and V 4 bases, and 15 bases lay outside the gene matches. This CDR3 spans 19 amino acids. Germline V gene data show CDR1 as SGHRS and CDR2 as YFSETQ. CDR3 protein: CASSRDRRSIGVNTGELFF. DNA of the CDR3: TGCGCCAGCAGCAGGGACAGGCGTAGTATTGGGGTGAACACCGGGGAGCTGTTTTTT.

The CDR3 sequence is CASSPFRGRGVDTQYF. The CDR3 bases are TGTGCCAGTAGCCCCTTTCGAGGGCGCGGGGTAGATACGCAGTATTTT. The chain carries TRBV19 and TRBJ2-3, with D perhaps matching TRBD2 (6 bases). The CDR3 runs 16 residues. V was trimmed by 6 bases and J by 5 bases, leaving 21 bases between them. CDR1 LNHDA and CDR2 SQIVND come from the germline V gene (reference sequence).

J is TRBJ1-1 and V is TRBV9; 8 bases are shared with TRBD1. Germline assignment: CDR1 SGDLS and CDR2 YYNGEE. There are 15 residues in the CDR3. J lost 2 bases, V lost 1 base, and 4 bases had no gene match. CDR3 protein: CASSVSRGLNTEAFF. CDR3 nucleotide sequence: TGTGCCAGCAGCGTATCCAGGGGGCTAAACACTGAAGCTTTCTTT.

This clone was picked up one time. V usage is TRBV5-4 and J usage is TRBJ2-7, with 13 bases fitting TRBD2. This CDR3 region has 16 residues. CDR1 is SGHNT, CDR2 YYREEE, per germline (reference sequence). The trim removed 3 bases at V and 2 bases at J, leaving 5 bases unmatched. The CDR3 region is CASSSGTSGMAYEQYF. For the CDR3, the DNA is TGTGCCAGCAGCTCTGGGACTAGCGGGATGGCCTACGAGCAGTACTTC. Together with reference TRBV5-4 and TRBJ2-7, the CDR3 gives the full variable domain: ETGVTQSPTHLIKTRGQQVTLRCSSQSGHNTVSWYQQALGQGPQFIFQYYREEENGRGNFPPRFSGLQFPNYSSELNVNALELDDSALYLCASSSGTSGMAYEQYFGPGTRLTVT.

The chain links TRBV14 to TRBJ2-3; TRBD1 is a possible D gene (6 bases). Germline CDR1 is SGHDN and CDR2 is FVKESK. The CDR3 is 15 amino acids. Trimming took 4 bases from V and 4 from J, leaving 15 bases between them. CDR3 nucleotide sequence: TGTGCCAGCAGCCCACAAACTGAGGGGGCAGATACGCAGTATTTT. Residues: CASSPQTEGADTQYF.

This clone has more than one count but fewer than ten. The chain couples TRBV4-1 to TRBJ1-2, with D possibly being TRBD1 (5 bases). From germline, CDR1 is MGHRA and CDR2 YSYEKL. Trimming shortened V by 0 bases and J by 5 bases, and 7 bases separated the two germline ends. The CDR3 extends over 13 amino acids. CDR3: CASSQEGAYGYTF. In DNA form, the CDR3 reads TGCGCCAGCAGCCAAGAAGGGGCATATGGCTACACCTTC.

The rearrangement links TRBV27 to TRBJ2-1, with 12 nucleotides matching TRBD2. CDR1 is MNHEY and CDR2 is SMNVEV in the germline V gene (reference sequence). The V segment lost 0 bases and the J segment 2 bases; nucleotides outside the gene matches: 2. The CDR3 is 17 amino acids. The CDR3 DNA follows: TGTGCCAGCAGTTTATCGACTAGCGGGAGACCCTACAATGAGCAGTTCTTC. Its translation: CASSLSTSGRPYNEQFF.

V and J are TRBV2 and TRBJ2-5, with D perhaps TRBD1 (5 bases). The end of the DNA fits TRBJ2-7 better, so the J call may be wrong. Germline CDR1 is SNHLY and CDR2 is FYNNEI. There are 13 residues in the CDR3. For the CDR3, the DNA is TGTGCCAGCGGTTGGGGCACCACCTACGAGCAGTACTTC. Translated, it gives CASGWGTTYEQYF.

V is TRBV7-2 and J is TRBJ1-3; D call uncertain. The germline gives CDR1 SGHTA, CDR2 FQGNSA. The CDR3 has 16 residues. V shed 0 bases and J shed 3 bases, with 12 bases lying between them. CDR3 coding DNA: TGTGCCAGCAGCTTAGCTACCACTCGGGGTGGAAACACCATATATTTT. Translating gives CASSLATTRGGNTIYF.

The chain carries TRBV2 and TRBJ2-7; D perhaps matches TRBD2 (5 bases). The ends were cut back, 1 base at V and 2 bases at J, with 9 bases in the middle. The CDR3 spans 14 residues. Germline values: CDR1 SNHLY, CDR2 FYNNEI. The CDR3 nucleotides read TGTGCCAGCAGTGAAGAACGGGAAACCTACGAGCAGTACTTC. Residues: CASSEERETYEQYF.

DNA of the CDR3: TGTGCCAGCATTCTTGGGGGCCGGGGTCAGCCCCAGCATTTT. This gives the protein CASILGGRGQPQHF. The chain couples TRBV6-6 to TRBJ1-5; TRBD1 might be the D (6 bases). V was shortened by 7 bases and J by 6 bases, with 16 bases between the two germline ends. Germline assignment: CDR1 MNHNY and CDR2 SVGAGI (reference sequence). There are 14 residues in the CDR3.

The chain couples TRBV5-1 to TRBJ2-1; no firm D call. This CDR3 contains 14 residues. V lost 3 bases to trimming and J lost 0 bases, with 7 bases between them. Per the germline V gene, CDR1 is SGHRS and CDR2 is YFSETQ. The CDR3 region has the DNA TGCGCCAGCAGCTCTAGGAGCTCCTACAATGAGCAGTTCTTC. It specifies CASSSRSSYNEQFF.

The chain employs TRBV5-1 and TRBJ2-5; 8 bases match TRBD2. Germline CDR1 reads SGHRS; CDR2 reads YFSETQ. With 2 bases clipped from V and 3 bases from J, the junction kept 6 bases outside the gene matches. This CDR3 comprises 15 residues. CDR3 loop: CASSFPAGEKETQYF. The DNA of the CDR3 is TGCGCCAGCAGCTTTCCAGCGGGAGAGAAAGAGACCCAGTACTTC.

The chain uses TRBV5-1 and TRBJ2-5; TRBD2 agrees at 7 bases. There are 15 residues in the CDR3. CDR1 and CDR2 (germline): SGHRS, YFSETQ. The V and J ends lost 3 bases and 2 bases, in that order; junction bases with no gene match: 7. Written as DNA, the CDR3 is TGCGCCAGCAGCTGGGGAGGGACCGCACAAGAGACCCAGTACTTC. This sequence encodes CASSWGGTAQETQYF.

This clone was counted once. The junction does not match germline at one end; this may be a read error. CDR3 coding DNA: TGTGCTAGCAGCTTAGGCAGGGAATACAATGAGCAGTTCTTC. It is translated as CASSLGREYNEQFF. V gene TRBV7-7 combines with J gene TRBJ2-1, with D maybe TRBD1 (5 bases). Looked up from germline, CDR1 is SSHAT and CDR2 is FNYEAQ (reference sequence). This CDR3 spans 14 amino acids.

This chain links TRBV7-6 with TRBJ1-1; the match to TRBD1 covers 7 bases. Germline CDR1 is SGHVS and CDR2 is FNYEAQ. Trimming removed 5 bases from V and 6 bases from J; junction bases left unmatched: 9. The CDR3 has 14 residues. For the CDR3, the DNA is TGTGCCAGCAGCCACGAACCGGGACAGCCTGAAGCTTTCTTT. Amino acid sequence: CASSHEPGQPEAFF. The full variable domain, rest sourced from reference TRBV7-6 and TRBJ1-1, is GAGVSQSPRYKVTKRGQDVALRCDPISGHVSLYWYRQALGQGPEFLTYFNYEAQQDKSGLPNDRFSAERPEGSISTLTIQRTEQRDSAMYRCASSHEPGQPEAFFGQGTRLTVV.

The chain uses TRBV18 and TRBJ2-5; D is undetermined. With 6 bases removed from V and 0 bases from J, the gap between germline ends came to 8 bases. In germline, CDR1 is KGHSH, CDR2 LQKENI. The CDR3 totals 13 residues. This chain's CDR3 is CASSPAYQETQYF. The CDR3 coding sequence is TGTGCCAGCTCTCCCGCGTACCAAGAGACCCAGTACTTC.

This clone was found a few times. This chain connects TRBV2 to TRBJ2-3; D perhaps matches TRBD1 (5 bases). The V gene lost 6 bases and the J gene lost 0 bases, with 7 bases spanning the gap. Germline V lookup: CDR1 SNHLY, CDR2 FYNNEI. The CDR3 spans 13 residues. The CDR3 DNA is TGTGCCAGCAGGACAGAGAGCACAGATACGCAGTATTTT. Translating it yields CASRTESTDTQYF.

This clone was observed once. The chain recombines TRBV6-5 with TRBJ1-1; 8 bases are shared with TRBD1. The CDR3 consists of 12 residues. With 5 bases clipped from V and 10 bases from J, the junction kept 6 bases outside the gene matches. Germline V CDR1 and CDR2: MNHEY, SVGAGI. CDR3 residues: CASSTQGAGAFF. The DNA of the CDR3 is TGTGCCAGCAGTACTCAGGGGGCCGGAGCTTTCTTT.

The chain combines TRBV2 with TRBJ2-2; 11 bases match TRBD2. The CDR3 length is 14 residues. CDR1 is SNHLY, CDR2 FYNNEI, per germline. V lost 10 bases, J lost 4 bases, and 5 bases stayed unmatched. The CDR3 region has the DNA TGTGCCACAGTACTAGCGGGGGTCACCGGGGAGCTGTTTTTT. Translation gives CATVLAGVTGELFF.

The chain has TRBV7-9 and TRBJ2-2; TRBD2 matches 7 bases. The CDR3 spans 16 residues. J gave up 4 bases and V 2 bases, and 7 bases lay outside the gene matches. Per germline, CDR1 SEHNR and CDR2 FQNEAQ (reference sequence). CDR3: CASSLPLGLFTGELFF. The CDR3 DNA reads TGTGCCAGCAGCTTACCCCTGGGACTATTCACCGGGGAGCTGTTTTTT.

CDR3 nucleotide sequence: TGTGCCTGGAGTGCGGACAGGGGGCTCTCCGAGCAGTACTTC. Translation gives CAWSADRGLSEQYF. The V and J genes are TRBV30 and TRBJ2-7; 11 bases are shared with TRBD1. V shed 1 base, J shed 6 bases, and the junction held 5 bases outside the gene matches. In germline, CDR1 is GTSNPN, CDR2 SVGIG (reference sequence). The CDR3 totals 14 residues.